These T cell receptor beta chains were read from a single sample in a study of blood T cell repertoires in COVID-19. Profiled with immunoSEQ multiplex PCR; TCRdb holds only in-frame clones, not every one. The sample comprises approximately 69,000 clones, around 77% of which are singletons, and about 15% rests with the top ten. Sequencing input: peripheral blood. The receptors were gathered from a man aged 55-75 years with acute or convalescent COVID-19. Both conserved end residues are part of each CDR3. The order of the fields is CDR3 DNA, CDR3 protein, D gene, V gene, J gene, clone size. A D gene is named only where the DNA matches it firmly. The size of a clone is reported for some rows only, either as once, few or many, or as a class for expanded clones.

TGTGCTAGTGGCAGCCCGTTCGGACAGCTGGGGGGCTACACCTTC	CASGSPFGQLGGYTF	.	TRBV12-5	TRBJ1-2	.
TGTGCTAGTGGTTACCTGGACAGGGGAACCTTC	CASGYLDRGTF	TRBD1	TRBV12-5	TRBJ1-2	.
TGTGCCAGCAGCTTAGGCACTTCCGAGCAGTACTTC	CASSLGTSEQYF	.	TRBV7-9	TRBJ2-7	.
TGTGCCAGCAGTAGAACAGGAGACAATGAGCAGTTCTTC	CASSRTGDNEQFF	.	TRBV27	TRBJ2-1	.
TGCGCCAGCAGCGGAACCGGGACAGCTAATGAAAAACTGTTTTTT	CASSGTGTANEKLFF	TRBD1	TRBV5-1	TRBJ1-4	.
TGCGCCAGCAGCCTACAAAGGGGTGCTGAAGCTTTCTTT	CASSLQRGAEAFF	.	TRBV4-1	TRBJ1-1	.
TGTGCCAGCAGCTTAACCTCGGGACAGGGATTTGGTGGCTACACCTTC	CASSLTSGQGFGGYTF	TRBD1	TRBV7-2	TRBJ1-2	.
TGCAGCGTGAGGACAGGGGAGAACTATGGCTACACCTTC	CSVRTGENYGYTF	TRBD1	TRBV29-1	TRBJ1-2	many
TGTGCCAGCTCACTTCGACAGGGGAGTGAAAAACTGTTTTTT	CASSLRQGSEKLFF	TRBD1	TRBV18	TRBJ1-4	.
TGTGCCAGCAGTTCCGGGTCGCATAACTATGGCTACACCTTC	CASSSGSHNYGYTF	.	TRBV7-2	TRBJ1-2	.
TGTGCCAGCAATGGACAGGATCAGTCTGAAGCTTTCTTT	CASNGQDQSEAFF	TRBD1	TRBV9	TRBJ1-1	.
TGTGCCAGCGGAGGCACAGATACGCAGTATTTT	CASGGTDTQYF	.	TRBV5-4	TRBJ2-3	.
TGCGCCAGCAGCATCTCGACAGGGAGCTATGGCTACACCTTC	CASSISTGSYGYTF	TRBD1	TRBV4-3	TRBJ1-2	.
TGCGCCAGCAGCCAACAGGACAGGGGGCTTCAGCCCCAGCATTTT	CASSQQDRGLQPQHF	TRBD1	TRBV4-1	TRBJ1-5	.
TGTGCCAGCAGGGAAACTCGGACTGCCAGTGACGAGCAGTACTTC	CASRETRTASDEQYF	.	TRBV3-1/TRBV3-2	TRBJ2-7	.
TGTGCCAGCAGCCAAGTCGTTAGGGGAAACACTGAAGCTTTCTTT	CASSQVVRGNTEAFF	.	TRBV3-1/TRBV3-2	TRBJ1-1	.
TGCGCCAGCAGCTTGGAGGGACTAGCGGGGGTGAATGAGCAGTTCTTC	CASSLEGLAGVNEQFF	TRBD2	TRBV5-1	TRBJ2-1	.
TGCAGCGTTTTAGGACTAGCGGGGGTCTACGAGCAGTACTTC	CSVLGLAGVYEQYF	TRBD2	TRBV29-1	TRBJ2-7	.
TGTGCCAGCAGCGGACAGGGGTCGAATACAGAAGCTTTCTTT	CASSGQGSNTEAFF	TRBD1	TRBV2	TRBJ1-1	.
TGTGCCAGTAGTATAGTGGCGGGACGGAGGATTGAAGCTTTCTTT	CASSIVAGRRIEAFF	.	TRBV19	TRBJ1-1	.
TGTGCCAGCAGCCCACCGGGACTAGCGGGTCCAGATACGCAGTATTTT	CASSPPGLAGPDTQYF	TRBD2	TRBV7-9	TRBJ2-3	.
TGTGCCAGCAGCCAACCGGGAGAAACCTACGAGCAGTACTTC	CASSQPGETYEQYF	.	TRBV11-2	TRBJ2-7	.
TGCGCCAGCAGCTTGGGTCCTGAGGATGAAAAACTGTTTTTT	CASSLGPEDEKLFF	.	TRBV5-1	TRBJ1-4	.
TGTGCCAGCAGCCAAGAGCCCCAGGGGGAGCAGTACTTC	CASSQEPQGEQYF	.	TRBV3-1/TRBV3-2	TRBJ2-7	.